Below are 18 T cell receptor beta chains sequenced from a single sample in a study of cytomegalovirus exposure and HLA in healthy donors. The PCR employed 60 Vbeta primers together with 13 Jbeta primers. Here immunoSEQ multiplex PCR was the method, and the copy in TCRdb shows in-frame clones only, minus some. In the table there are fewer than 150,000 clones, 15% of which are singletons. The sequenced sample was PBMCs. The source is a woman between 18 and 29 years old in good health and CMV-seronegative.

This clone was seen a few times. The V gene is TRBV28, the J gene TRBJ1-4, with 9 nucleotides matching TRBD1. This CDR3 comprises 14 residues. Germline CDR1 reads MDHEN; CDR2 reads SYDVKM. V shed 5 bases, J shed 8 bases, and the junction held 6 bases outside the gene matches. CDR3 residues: CASSGDREGEKLFF. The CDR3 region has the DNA TGTGCCAGCAGTGGGGACAGGGAAGGGGAAAAACTGTTTTTT.

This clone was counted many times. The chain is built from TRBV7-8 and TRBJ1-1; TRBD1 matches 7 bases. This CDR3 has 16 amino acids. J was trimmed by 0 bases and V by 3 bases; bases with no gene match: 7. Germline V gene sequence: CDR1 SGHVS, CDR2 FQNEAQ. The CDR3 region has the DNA TGTGCCAGCAGCTTCACTTGGGACAGAATGAACACTGAAGCTTTCTTT. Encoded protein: CASSFTWDRMNTEAFF.

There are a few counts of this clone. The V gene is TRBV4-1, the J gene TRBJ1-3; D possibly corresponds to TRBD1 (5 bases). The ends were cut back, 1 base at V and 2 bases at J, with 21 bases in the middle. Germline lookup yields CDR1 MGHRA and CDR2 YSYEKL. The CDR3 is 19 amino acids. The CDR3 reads CASSQGGGGGGRAGNTIYF. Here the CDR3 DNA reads TGCGCCAGCAGCCAAGGGGGTGGGGGAGGCGGAAGAGCTGGAAACACCATATATTTT.

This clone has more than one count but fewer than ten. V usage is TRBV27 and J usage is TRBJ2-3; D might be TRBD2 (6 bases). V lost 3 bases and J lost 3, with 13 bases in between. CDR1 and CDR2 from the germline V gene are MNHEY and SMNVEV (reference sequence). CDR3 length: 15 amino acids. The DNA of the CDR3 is TGTGCCAGCAGTTTCCGGAGTGGGGGGACAGATACGCAGTATTTT. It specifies CASSFRSGGTDTQYF.

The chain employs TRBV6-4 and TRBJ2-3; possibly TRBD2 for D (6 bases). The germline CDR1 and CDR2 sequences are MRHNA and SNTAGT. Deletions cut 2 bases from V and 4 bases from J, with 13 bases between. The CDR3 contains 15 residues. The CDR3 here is CASSDGLRDSDTQYF. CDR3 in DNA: TGTGCCAGCAGTGACGGGTTGAGGGACTCAGATACGCAGTATTTT.

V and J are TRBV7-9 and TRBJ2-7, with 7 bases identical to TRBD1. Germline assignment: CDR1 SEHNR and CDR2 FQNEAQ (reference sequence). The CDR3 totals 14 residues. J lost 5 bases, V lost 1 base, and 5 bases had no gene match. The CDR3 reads CASSLDNRGHEQYF. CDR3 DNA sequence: TGTGCCAGCAGCTTAGACAACAGGGGCCACGAGCAGTACTTC.

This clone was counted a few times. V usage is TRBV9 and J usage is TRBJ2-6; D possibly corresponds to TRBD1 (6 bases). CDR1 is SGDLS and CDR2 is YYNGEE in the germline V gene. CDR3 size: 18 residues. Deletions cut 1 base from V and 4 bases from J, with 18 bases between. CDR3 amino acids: CASSVSRGALLGANVLTF. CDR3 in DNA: TGTGCCAGCAGCGTATCCAGGGGCGCCCTTCTGGGGGCCAACGTCCTGACTTTC.

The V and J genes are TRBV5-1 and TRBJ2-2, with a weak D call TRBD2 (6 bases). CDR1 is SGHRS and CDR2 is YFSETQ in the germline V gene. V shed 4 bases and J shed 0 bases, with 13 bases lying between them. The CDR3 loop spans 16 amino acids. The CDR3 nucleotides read TGCGCCAGCAGCCCGGGACTTACAGCGAACACCGGGGAGCTGTTTTTT. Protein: CASSPGLTANTGELFF.

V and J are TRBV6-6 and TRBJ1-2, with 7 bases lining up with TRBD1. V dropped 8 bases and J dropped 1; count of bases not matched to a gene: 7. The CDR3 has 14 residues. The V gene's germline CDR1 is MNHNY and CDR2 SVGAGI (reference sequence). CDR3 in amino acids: CASGDRVNNYGYTF. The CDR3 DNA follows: TGTGCCAGCGGCGACAGGGTCAATAACTATGGCTACACCTTC.

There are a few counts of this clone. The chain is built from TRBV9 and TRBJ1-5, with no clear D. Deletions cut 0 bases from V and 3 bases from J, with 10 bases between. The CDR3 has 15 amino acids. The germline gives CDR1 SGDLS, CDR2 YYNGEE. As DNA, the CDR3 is TGTGCCAGCAGCGTAGAGGCGGGTGACAATCAGCCCCAGCATTTT. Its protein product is CASSVEAGDNQPQHF.

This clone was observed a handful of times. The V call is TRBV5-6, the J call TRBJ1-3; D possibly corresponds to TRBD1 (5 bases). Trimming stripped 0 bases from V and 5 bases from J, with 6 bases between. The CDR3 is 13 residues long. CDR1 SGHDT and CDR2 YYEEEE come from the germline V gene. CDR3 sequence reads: CASSLGTRNTIYF. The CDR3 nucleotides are TGTGCCAGCAGCTTGGGGACAAGAAACACCATATATTTT.

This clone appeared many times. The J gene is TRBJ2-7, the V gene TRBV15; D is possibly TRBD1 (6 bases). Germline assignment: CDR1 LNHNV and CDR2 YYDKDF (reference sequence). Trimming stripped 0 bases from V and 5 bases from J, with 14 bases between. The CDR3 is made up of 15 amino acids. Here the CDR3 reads CATSRDSRGFDEQYF. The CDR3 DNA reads TGTGCCACCAGCAGAGATAGCAGGGGTTTCGACGAGCAGTACTTC.

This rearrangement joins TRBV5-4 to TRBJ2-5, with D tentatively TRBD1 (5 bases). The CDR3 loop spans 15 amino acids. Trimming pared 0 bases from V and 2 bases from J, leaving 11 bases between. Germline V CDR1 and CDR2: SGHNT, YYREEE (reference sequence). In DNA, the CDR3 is TGTGCCAGCAGCTTGGACTCAGGGTATCAAGAGACCCAGTACTTC. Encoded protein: CASSLDSGYQETQYF.

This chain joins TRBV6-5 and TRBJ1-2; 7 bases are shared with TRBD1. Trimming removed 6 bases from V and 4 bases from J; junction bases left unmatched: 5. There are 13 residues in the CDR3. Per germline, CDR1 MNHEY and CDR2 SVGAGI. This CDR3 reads CASRETGAYGYTF. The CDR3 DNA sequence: TGTGCCAGCAGGGAAACAGGGGCCTATGGCTACACCTTC.

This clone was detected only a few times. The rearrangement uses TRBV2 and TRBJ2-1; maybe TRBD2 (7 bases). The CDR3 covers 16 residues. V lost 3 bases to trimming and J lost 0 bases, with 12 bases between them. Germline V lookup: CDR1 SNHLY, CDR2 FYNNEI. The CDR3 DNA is TGTGCCAGCAGTGAGTTGCGGGGGCGCTCCTACAATGAGCAGTTCTTC. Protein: CASSELRGRSYNEQFF.

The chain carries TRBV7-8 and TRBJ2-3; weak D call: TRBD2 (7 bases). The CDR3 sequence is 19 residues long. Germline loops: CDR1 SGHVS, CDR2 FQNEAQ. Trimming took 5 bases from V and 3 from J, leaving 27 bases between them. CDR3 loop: CASSTPEGVGEGWTDTQYF. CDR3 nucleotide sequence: TGTGCCAGCAGCACCCCAGAGGGGGTAGGGGAGGGCTGGACAGATACGCAGTATTTT.

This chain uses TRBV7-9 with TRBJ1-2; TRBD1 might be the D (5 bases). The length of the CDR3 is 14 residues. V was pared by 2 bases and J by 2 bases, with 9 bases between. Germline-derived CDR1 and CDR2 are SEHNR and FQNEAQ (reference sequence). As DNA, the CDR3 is TGTGCCAGCAGCTTAAATGCAGGGAACTATGGCTACACCTTC. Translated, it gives CASSLNAGNYGYTF.

Here the CDR3 reads CASSLSIGRARKNIQYF. The CDR3 DNA is TGTGCCAGCAGTTTATCCATCGGCAGGGCCCGCAAAAACATTCAGTACTTC. The chain has TRBV28 and TRBJ2-4; D is perhaps TRBD1 (5 bases). Germline V gene sequence: CDR1 MDHEN, CDR2 SYDVKM. The ends were cut back, 1 base at V and 3 bases at J, with 16 bases in the middle. CDR3 length: 17 residues. The full variable domain, rest sourced from reference TRBV28 and TRBJ2-4, is DVKVTQSSRYLVKRTGEKVFLECVQDMDHENMFWYRQDPGLGLRLIYFSYDVKMKEKGDIPEGYSVSREKKERFSLILESASTNQTSMYLCASSLSIGRARKNIQYFGAGTRLSVL.